What follows are 9 T cell receptor beta chains derived from one specimen sequenced in a study of cytotoxic CD8 clonotypes in ibrutinib-treated CLL. Generated by immunoSEQ multiplex PCR, the TCRdb table keeps only in-frame clones and is missing some. The table records under 300,000 clones, 76% of them present only once. The sequencing here drew on PBMCs, taken at disease progression, from a patient treated with ibrutinib. The receptors derive from a human donor with chronic lymphocytic leukemia.

Only a few counts were recorded for this clone. The J gene is TRBJ2-7, the V gene TRBV7-9; either TRBD1 or TRBD2 may supply D (5 bases each). CDR3 length equals 14 residues. Germline assignment: CDR1 SEHNR and CDR2 FQNEAQ (reference sequence). V was clipped by 5 bases and J by 1 base, with 12 bases between them. In nucleotides, the CDR3 is TGTGCCAGCAGCGCCATGGGGGAATCCTACGAGCAGTACTTC. Amino acid sequence: CASSAMGESYEQYF.

V usage is TRBV13 and J usage is TRBJ1-2; 8 bases agree with TRBD1. The CDR3 length is 13 residues. Germline lookup yields CDR1 PRHDT and CDR2 FYEKMQ (reference sequence). J lost 4 bases, V lost 5 bases, and 3 bases had no gene match. The CDR3 DNA follows: TGTGCCAGCAGCGTTACAGGGGGCTATGGCTACACCTTC. It encodes CASSVTGGYGYTF.

The chain recombines TRBV4-3 with TRBJ2-3; 7 positions match TRBD1. The ends lost 3 bases at V and 2 bases at J; junction bases unmatched: 11. Germline CDR1 reads LGHNA; CDR2 reads YSLEER. This CDR3 spans 17 amino acids. The CDR3: CASSHSSPGQITDTQYF. The CDR3 bases are TGCGCCAGCAGCCATAGCTCCCCGGGACAGATCACAGATACGCAGTATTTT.

V gene TRBV12-5 combines with J gene TRBJ2-7; D is unresolved. Trimming left V 6 bases short and J 3 bases short, with 6 bases between. The CDR3 runs to 11 residues. Germline V gene lookup returns CDR1 LGHNT and CDR2 FRNRAP. The DNA for the CDR3 is TGTGCTAGTGGCTTATACTACGAGCAGTACTTC. Its protein product is CASGLYYEQYF.

The chain recombines TRBV5-1 with TRBJ2-7, with D perhaps TRBD1 (6 bases). Trimming removed 0 bases from V and 6 bases from J, with 13 bases in between. The CDR3 contains 14 residues. Germline assignment: CDR1 SGHRS and CDR2 YFSETQ. The CDR3 loop reads CASSLVLGTREQYF. DNA for the CDR3: TGCGCCAGCAGCTTGGTTTTAGGGACACGCGAGCAGTACTTC.

This clone was recorded a few times. The identical CDR3 is also encoded by other nucleotide sequences in the sample. The V call is TRBV28, the J call TRBJ1-5; D not certain. Per the germline V gene, CDR1 is MDHEN and CDR2 is SYDVKM. The CDR3 spans 12 residues. Trimming left V 6 bases short and J 3 bases short, with 6 bases between. The CDR3 here is CASRGSNQPQHF. CDR3 nucleotides: TGTGCCAGCAGGGGTTCCAATCAGCCCCAGCATTTT. The full variable domain, with the rest looked up from reference TRBV28 and TRBJ1-5, is DVKVTQSSRYLVKRTGEKVFLECVQDMDHENMFWYRQDPGLGLRLIYFSYDVKMKEKGDIPEGYSVSREKKERFSLILESASTNQTSMYLCASRGSNQPQHFGDGTRLSIL.

The rearrangement uses TRBV29-1 and TRBJ1-2; unclear D gene. The CDR3 loop spans 13 amino acids. The V and J ends lost 3 bases and 4 bases respectively, with 12 bases between them. The germline V gene encodes CDR1 SQVTM and CDR2 ANQGSEA. The DNA for the CDR3 is TGCAGCGTTGATGGGCAGCCGAGCTATGGCTACACCTTC. Translation gives CSVDGQPSYGYTF.

V is TRBV18 and J is TRBJ2-7, with 7 bases lining up with TRBD2. The junction had 11 bases not matched to a gene; V was cut back by 3 bases and J by 6 bases. This CDR3 is built from 15 residues. Germline V gene data show CDR1 as KGHSH and CDR2 as LQKENI. The CDR3, as DNA: TGTGCCAGCTCACCGATCTGGGGGAGCGGGATCGAGCAGTACTTC. It encodes CASSPIWGSGIEQYF.

In its sample, this clone was seen once. V gene TRBV18 combines with J gene TRBJ1-5, with D hard to call. The length of the CDR3 is 15 residues. Germline CDR1 is KGHSH and CDR2 is LQKENI. V was trimmed by 0 bases and J by 0 bases, leaving 6 bases between them. CDR3 DNA: TGTGCCAGCTCACCACCTGGCCATAGCAATCAGCCCCAGCATTTT. Protein sequence: CASSPPGHSNQPQHF. Variable domain in full (rest from reference TRBV18 and TRBJ1-5): NAGVMQNPRHLVRRRGQEARLRCSPMKGHSHVYWYRQLPEEGLKFMVYLQKENIIDESGMPKERFSAEFPKEGPSILRIQQVVRGDSAAYFCASSPPGHSNQPQHFGDGTRLSIL.